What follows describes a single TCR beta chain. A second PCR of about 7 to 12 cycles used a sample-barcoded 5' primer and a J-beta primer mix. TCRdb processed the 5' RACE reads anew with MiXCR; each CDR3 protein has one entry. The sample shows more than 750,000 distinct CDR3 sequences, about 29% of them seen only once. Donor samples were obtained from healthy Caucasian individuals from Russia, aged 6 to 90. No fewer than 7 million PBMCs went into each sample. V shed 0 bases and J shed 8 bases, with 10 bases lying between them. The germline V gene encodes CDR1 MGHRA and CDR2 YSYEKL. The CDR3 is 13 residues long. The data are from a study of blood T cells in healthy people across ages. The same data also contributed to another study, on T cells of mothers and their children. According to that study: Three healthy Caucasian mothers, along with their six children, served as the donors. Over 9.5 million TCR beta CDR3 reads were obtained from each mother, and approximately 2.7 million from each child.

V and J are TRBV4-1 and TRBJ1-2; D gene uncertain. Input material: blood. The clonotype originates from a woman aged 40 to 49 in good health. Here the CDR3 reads CASSQEGARGYTF. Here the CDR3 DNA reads TGCGCCAGCAGCCAAGAAGGTGCCCGGGGCTACACCTTC.